The clone carrying this T cell receptor (beta chain) was counted only a few times. These data originate in a study of blood T cell repertoires in COVID-19. Clones were read by immunoSEQ multiplex PCR, and TCRdb kept only the in-frame ones, dropping some. The sample has approximately 22,000 clones, 75% to 85% seen once; the top ten hold about 9.4%. Germline values: CDR1 LGHNA, CDR2 YNFKEQ. The length of the CDR3 is 16 residues. V lost 0 bases and J 7 bases, leaving 18 bases between the germline ends. This chain uses TRBV4-2 with TRBJ1-2; D uncertain. The receptor comes from a human donor in a cohort sampled during active COVID-19. Sequencing input: peripheral blood. CDR3 sequence (DNA): TGTGCCAGCAGCCAAGATCTGTCTACGGTTTCTAGTGGCTACACCTTC. This sequence encodes CASSQDLSTVSSGYTF.